These T cell receptor beta chains were read from a single sample in a study of graft-versus-host responses after intestinal transplantation. The repertoire was sequenced with immunoSEQ multiplex PCR; TCRdb's copy has only in-frame clones and lacks some. The sample has about 45,000 clones, around 90% seen once. The material sequenced was PBMCs, taken 524 days after transplant. These TCRs come from a human patient who received an intestinal transplant, so some T cells may come from the graft donor. Each CDR3 is given with its conserved first and last residue. A D gene is named only where the DNA matches it firmly. A row's size may be missing; if present it is once, few, many or a size class.

d_gene	abundance	v_gene	j_gene	CDR3nt	CDR3aa
NA	few	TRBV9	TRBJ1-5	TGTGCCAGCAGCGTAGGAGGGGGGCTAGAGCAGCCCCAGCATTTT	CASSVGGGLEQPQHF
TRBD2	NA	TRBV28	TRBJ2-3	TGTGCCAGCAGTTTCGGTAGCGGGAGAGATACGCAGTATTTT	CASSFGSGRDTQYF
NA	NA	TRBV4-1	TRBJ2-5	TGCGCCAGCAGCCAAGTAGCGGAAGAGACCCAGTACTTC	CASSQVAEETQYF
TRBD1	NA	TRBV2	TRBJ1-5	TGTGCCAGCAGTGCCCCTGGGACAGGGTATCAGCCCCAGCATTTT	CASSAPGTGYQPQHF
TRBD1	NA	TRBV30	TRBJ2-5	TGTGCCTGGAGGAGGTGGAGCGTCGGGACAGGGAGAGAGGAGACCCAGTACTTC	CAWRRWSVGTGREETQYF
NA	NA	TRBV28	TRBJ2-6	TGTGCCAGCAGTCAACGAATTGCCAACGTCCTGACTTTC	CASSQRIANVLTF
NA	NA	TRBV30	TRBJ2-5	TGTGCCTGGAGTGGAGTAGGGGCCCTGGGAGAGACCCAGTACTTC	CAWSGVGALGETQYF
NA	once	TRBV9	TRBJ1-4	TGTGCCAGCAGCCCCCCGGGGCGGGGGGCGGGTGAAAAACTGTTTTTT	CASSPPGRGAGEKLFF
TRBD2	few	TRBV7-3	TRBJ2-1	TGTGCCAGCAGCTTAATGGCGGGGGAAATCCATGAGCAGTTCTTC	CASSLMAGEIHEQFF
NA	NA	TRBV28	TRBJ2-7	TGTGCCAGCAGCCCGACGGACGTATACGAGCAGTACTTC	CASSPTDVYEQYF
NA	NA	TRBV14	TRBJ2-2	TGTGCCAGCAGCCAAGAAGTAGTCTACCTTACCGGGGAGCTGTTTTTT	CASSQEVVYLTGELFF
NA	NA	TRBV7-9	TRBJ2-5	TGTGCCAGCAGCCAAGGGTCTAGCAGGGGGGGAGAGACCCAGTACTTC	CASSQGSSRGGETQYF
NA	NA	TRBV25-1	TRBJ2-5	TGTGCCAGCAGTGAATCCCGAGGGAGGGGGCCTCTCCAAGAGACCCAGTACTTC	CASSESRGRGPLQETQYF
TRBD1	once	TRBV27	TRBJ1-6	TGTGCCAGCAGTTTGGCCAGGGGGAATACACCCCTCCACTTT	CASSLARGNTPLHF
NA	NA	TRBV6-1	TRBJ1-4	TGTGCCAGCAGTGAGGGGGGGACGGCTAATGAAAAACTGTTTTTT	CASSEGGTANEKLFF
TRBD2	NA	TRBV4-3	TRBJ2-3	TGCGCCAGCAGCCCTGGGGGACTAGCGACAGATACGCAGTATTTT	CASSPGGLATDTQYF
NA	NA	TRBV25-1	TRBJ1-1	TGTGCCAGCAGTGAAGGTTCGAACACTGAAGCTTTCTTT	CASSEGSNTEAFF
TRBD1	few	TRBV14	TRBJ1-1	TGTGCCAGCAGCCAAGATCGGGGCAGGGGGCGGGGGAACACTGAAGCTTTCTTT	CASSQDRGRGRGNTEAFF
TRBD1	NA	TRBV19	TRBJ2-1	TGTGCCGCCGGGACAGAGCTCGATGAGCAGTTCTTC	CAAGTELDEQFF
NA	NA	TRBV7-9	TRBJ2-1	TGTGCCAGCAGCCTGGGGGGAGCGGGTGAGCAGTTCTTC	CASSLGGAGEQFF
TRBD1	NA	TRBV27	TRBJ2-7	TGTGCCAGCAGTTTCGTCGGGGACAGGGGTCAAGGTTACGAGCAGTACTTC	CASSFVGDRGQGYEQYF
TRBD2	NA	TRBV11-1	TRBJ2-5	TGTGCCAGCAGCTTGTCACTAGCGGGGGAGTGGGAGACCCAGTACTTC	CASSLSLAGEWETQYF
TRBD2	NA	TRBV6-1	TRBJ2-1	TGTGCCAGCACCCGAACTAGCGGGCTATACAATGAGCAGTTCTTC	CASTRTSGLYNEQFF
TRBD2	NA	TRBV30	TRBJ2-3	TGTGCCGGCGGGGGGAGCAGCACAGATACGCAGTATTTT	CAGGGSSTDTQYF
NA	once	TRBV27	TRBJ1-5	TGTGCCAGCAGTCCGTTAGGGTCTTCACAGCCCCAGCATTTT	CASSPLGSSQPQHF
TRBD1	NA	TRBV28	TRBJ1-4	TGTGCCAGCAGTCCCGGACAGGTCGATAATGAAAAACTGTTTTTT	CASSPGQVDNEKLFF